This is a list of T cell receptor beta chains from one sample in a study of human T cells and chemical hapten exposure. In TCRdb, the RACE reads were re-called with MiXCR into one record per CDR3 protein. The sample lists 280,000 or so distinct CDR3 sequences, around 7.7% occurring once. The material sequenced was whole blood, taken in connection with sensitization to the hapten diphenylcyclopropenone (DPC). These TCRs come from a man between 18 and 29 years old with alopecia areata. Some clones in this sample may be carry-over from other donors' samples. The CDR3 runs from the conserved cysteine through the conserved F or W. Fields, in order: CDR3 DNA, CDR3 protein, clone size, V gene, CDR3 length, D gene, J gene. A D gene is named only where the DNA matches it firmly. The size entry is marked missing in some rows and otherwise reads once, few, many or a size class.

TGTGCCAGCAGCTTGGTCGGGCGGCAGGGAGACACTGAAGCTTTCTTT | CASSLVGRQGDTEAFF | few | TRBV5-5 | 16 | NA | TRBJ1-1
TGTGCCAGCAGTTTAGGGACTTCAGGCAAAAACATTCAGTACTTC | CASSLGTSGKNIQYF | many | TRBV27 | 15 | NA | TRBJ2-4
TGCGCCAGCAGCCAAGAAAAAGGAATCTATGGCTACACCTTC | CASSQEKGIYGYTF | many | TRBV4-3 | 14 | NA | TRBJ1-2
TGTGCCAGCAGTAGAGGGGGCTTTGAGCAGTTCTTC | CASSRGGFEQFF | NA | TRBV12-3/TRBV12-4 | 12 | TRBD1 | TRBJ2-1
TGTGCCAGCAGCCTTAGCGGGGGTTGGGGCACAGATACGCAGTATTTT | CASSLSGGWGTDTQYF | NA | TRBV4-2 | 16 | TRBD2 | TRBJ2-3
TGTGCCAGCAGCGCTCGGACATCACAAGAGACCCAGTACTTC | CASSARTSQETQYF | few | TRBV9 | 14 | NA | TRBJ2-5
TGTGCCAGCAGTTTAAATACAGCCTCTTACGAGCAGTACTTC | CASSLNTASYEQYF | few | TRBV12-3/TRBV12-4 | 14 | NA | TRBJ2-7
TGTGCCAGCAGTTTATCATCCAGGTCCACTGAAGCTTTCTTT | CASSLSSRSTEAFF | few | TRBV27 | 14 | NA | TRBJ1-1
TGTGCCAGCGCCCCCAGGGAAACCTACGAGCAGTACTTC | CASAPRETYEQYF | few | TRBV6-2/TRBV6-3 | 13 | NA | TRBJ2-7
TGTGCCAGCAGACGCGGACAGTCCAGCACAGATACGCAGTATTTT | CASRRGQSSTDTQYF | few | TRBV12-3/TRBV12-4 | 15 | NA | TRBJ2-3
TGTGCCAGCAGCGTAGAAGGCGTCACGAACACTGAAGCTTTCTTT | CASSVEGVTNTEAFF | few | TRBV9 | 15 | NA | TRBJ1-1
TGTGCCAGCAGTGAAAGGGGGTCTACCGCGGATACGCAGTATTTT | CASSERGSTADTQYF | few | TRBV6-1 | 15 | NA | TRBJ2-3
TGCGCCAGCAGCATCGGTCCCTCTGGGGCCAACGTCCTGACTTTC | CASSIGPSGANVLTF | many | TRBV5-1 | 15 | NA | TRBJ2-6
TGTGCCAGCAGCTTGTCGGCAGCCTCGCAAGAGACCCAGTACTTC | CASSLSAASQETQYF | few | TRBV7-9 | 15 | NA | TRBJ2-5
TGTGCCAGCAGCTTAGGAGAGAAGGGGAAGCCTGGAAACACCATATATTTT | CASSLGEKGKPGNTIYF | NA | TRBV7-7 | 17 | NA | TRBJ1-3
TGTGCCAGCAGCCCAGACAGGAGCTTC | CASSPDRSF | few | TRBV14 | 9 | NA | TRBJ2-7
TGCGCCAGCAGCCAAGAACACAGGGCGAACACTGAAGCTTTCTTT | CASSQEHRANTEAFF | few | TRBV4-1 | 15 | NA | TRBJ1-1
TGCAGTGCCCAAAGACAGGGTATCTCCTACGAGCAGTACTTC | CSAQRQGISYEQYF | NA | TRBV20-1 | 14 | TRBD1 | TRBJ2-7
TGTGCCAGCAGTTACTCGAGGGCCGCCCGGGCTTACAATGAGCAGTTCTTC | CASSYSRAARAYNEQFF | few | TRBV6-6 | 17 | NA | TRBJ2-1
TGTGCCAGCAGAGACCGGACGGCCAGGGGAAGTGTTGGCTACACCTTC | CASRDRTARGSVGYTF | many | TRBV7-2 | 16 | NA | TRBJ1-2
TGCAGTGCTCCTCCAGCGGGGGGGCACAATGAGCAGTTCTTC | CSAPPAGGHNEQFF | many | TRBV20-1 | 14 | TRBD2 | TRBJ2-1
TGTGCCAGCAGCCCCGACAGCGTCAACTATGGCTACACCTTC | CASSPDSVNYGYTF | few | TRBV7-2 | 14 | NA | TRBJ1-2
TGTGCCAGCAGTTTACACGCTGAAGCTTTCTTT | CASSLHAEAFF | many | TRBV12-3/TRBV12-4 | 11 | NA | TRBJ1-1
TGTGCCAGCAGCTTGGATTACGCTTCTTACAATGAGCAGTTCTTC | CASSLDYASYNEQFF | few | TRBV5-4 | 15 | NA | TRBJ2-1
TGCGCCAGCAGCCCGGGACAGGGTGTCAACACCATATATTTT | CASSPGQGVNTIYF | few | TRBV4-3 | 14 | TRBD1 | TRBJ1-3
TGTGCCAGCAACCGGGACGGGGAGGGCAATCAGCCCCAGCATTTT | CASNRDGEGNQPQHF | NA | TRBV12-3/TRBV12-4 | 15 | NA | TRBJ1-5
TGTGCTAGTGGTTACACCGCTGGGGCAGCGGCTTTCTTT | CASGYTAGAAAFF | many | TRBV12-5 | 13 | NA | TRBJ1-1
TGTGCCAGCAGCAAGCCGGGACAGGGAGTAAACGAGCAGTACTTC | CASSKPGQGVNEQYF | many | TRBV28 | 15 | TRBD1 | TRBJ2-7
TGCAGTGCTAGGGTGGGCCACGGACGGGATTACTATGGCTACACCTTC | CSARVGHGRDYYGYTF | NA | TRBV20-1 | 16 | NA | TRBJ1-2